Below, one T cell receptor (beta chain) is given with its context. Sequenced by immunoSEQ multiplex PCR; TCRdb stores in-frame clones only, minus some. The sample yields around 720,000 clones, roughly 72% seen once. This sample stems from a study of shared clonotypes between healthy human individuals. Germline-derived CDR1 and CDR2 are LNHDA and SQIVND (reference sequence). J gave up 5 bases and V 6 bases, and 12 bases lay outside the gene matches. The CDR3 has 16 residues. The receptor's source is a woman aged 25-40 years in good health. The chain recombines TRBV19 with TRBJ2-4; 8 bases are shared with TRBD1. Sequenced sample: memory CD4+ T cells sorted from blood. As to subset: CD45RA-negative fraction. The CDR3 loop is CASRSQGAVRENIQYF. The CDR3 coding sequence is TGTGCCAGTAGAAGCCAGGGGGCGGTCCGTGAAAACATTCAGTACTTC.